What follows is one TCR beta chain and its context. The entry originates in a study of technical replicates of blood from several donors. The repertoire was sequenced with immunoSEQ multiplex PCR; TCRdb's copy has only in-frame clones and lacks some. This table has roughly 13,000 clones, around 93% appearing once. This CDR3 contains 15 residues. Germline CDR1 and CDR2: MNHNS and SASEGT. The V gene end was trimmed by 5 bases and the J gene end by 5 bases; junction bases not matched to a gene: 7. The gene calls are TRBV6-1 and TRBJ2-1; 9 bases agree with TRBD1. Sequenced: PBMCs. The receptor's source is a human donor in good health. The CDR3 DNA reads TGTGCCAGCAGTATAAAGGACAGGGGCCACAATGAGCAGTTCTTC. It codes for CASSIKDRGHNEQFF.